Detailed here is one TCR beta chain. The entry originates in a study of blood T cell repertoires in COVID-19. The ends lost 4 bases at V and 7 bases at J; junction bases unmatched: 7. The CDR3 loop spans 15 amino acids. The germline V gene encodes CDR1 MDHEN and CDR2 SYDVKM. The authors' processing: Reference gene primer amplification gave estimated nucleated cell counts. Clones were read by immunoSEQ multiplex PCR, and TCRdb kept only the in-frame ones, dropping some. D and trimming were read from the DNA, whereas the V and J calls and clone size are those reported in that table. This table has 120,000 to 150,000 clones, more than 75% appearing once.

The receptor was derived from a human donor in a cohort sampled during active COVID-19. The sample comprised peripheral blood. The J gene is TRBJ1-4, the V gene TRBV28, with 9 bases lining up with TRBD1. The CDR3 sequence is CASSYQQGAGEKLFF. CDR3 sequence (DNA): TGTGCCAGCAGTTACCAACAGGGGGCTGGTGAAAAACTGTTTTTT.